This T cell receptor beta chain came from a study of shared clonotypes between healthy human individuals. Measured with immunoSEQ multiplex PCR; TCRdb has only the in-frame clones, and not every one. The table includes approximately 2.1 million clones, approximately 93% detected once. The junction had 6 bases not matched to a gene; V was cut back by 0 bases and J by 4 bases. CDR3 size: 15 residues. Germline lookup yields CDR1 SQVTM and CDR2 ANQGSEA. The chain links TRBV29-1 to TRBJ2-3, with 8 bases fitting TRBD1. The clonotype was recovered from a man younger than 35 in good health. Some clones in this sample may be carry-over from other donors' samples. The material sequenced was naive CD4+ T cells from PBMCs. The subset here: CD45RA+ positively selected. The CDR3 nucleotides are TGCAGCGTTGAAGATAGGAGGACAGGGCCAGATACGCAGTATTTT. Amino acid sequence: CSVEDRRTGPDTQYF.